This T cell receptor beta chain was sequenced during a study of cytomegalovirus exposure and HLA in healthy donors (TCRdb year 2017). Describing the broader study: An earlier analysis of 550 to 700 of the donors reported 250 to 350 Gb of sequence data and about 100 million unique TCR beta sequences from 150 million to 200 million T cells. An early release that covered fewer than 800 HLA-typed donors contained approximately 290 gigabases of sequencing data and tens of millions of unique TCR sequences. The genetic ancestry cluster associated with self-reported Caucasian donors included over 80% of the roughly 380 genotyped donors. The study aimed to test whether signatures of past pathogen exposure could be identified by cataloging public T cell receptors. The study used immunosequencing to profile the T cell repertoires of around 600 subjects and linked those repertoires to cytomegalovirus serostatus. In addition to the first cohort of 666 subjects, a separate validation cohort of 130 or so different subjects was used. High-throughput TCR immunosequencing, statistical association of individual TCRs with disease status, and machine learning were combined to predict cytomegalovirus infection status. To study patterns of TCR occurrence, a later analysis re-analyzed previously published TCR beta repertoires from under 750 donors and added high-resolution HLA genotyping. Rather than drawing on any new phenotypic data, the later analysis identified candidate immune exposures from TCR beta sequences and the way those sequences occurred across donors. In an earlier analysis of 587 of the donors, high-throughput TCR beta sequencing was used to judge whether each TCR beta V gene segment behaved as functional or pseudogenic. Donor age, sex, ethnicity and CMV serostatus were collected together with the repertoire data. A later genetic analysis took genome-wide SNP genotypes for about 65% of the roughly 670 donors and used that subset as a discovery cohort. All discovery cohort repertoires had been generated on a single sequencing platform. HLA typing covered class I and class II loci at four-digit resolution. Typing coverage varied by locus: about 620-630 donors for A, B, C, DRB1 and DQB1; around 560 for DQA1; some 610 for DPA1; roughly 470 for DPB1. Five DR-DQ haplotypes were handled as single units for association and clustering because linkage in the cohort was strong. On average, 235,054 unique TCR beta nucleotide sequences were sequenced per donor among 350 to 400 genotyped donors of the cohort, with about 19% of those sequences being non-productive.

As to this clone: Its antigen remains unidentified. One base away there is no much larger clone; base qualities are not given.

The cohort comprised 710 or so healthy bone marrow donors. At the time of sampling, all cohort members were nominally healthy, though unrecorded immune exposures were likely present. The donor tested CMV seropositive and was one of the 289 seropositive cohort members. Each donor provided a peripheral blood sample, and peripheral blood mononuclear cells were used for TCR beta sequencing. The Qiagen DNeasy Blood Extraction Kit was used to extract genomic DNA from the blood cell samples. The V and J ends are trimmed by 0 bases and 4 bases, leaving 13 bases between them. From the cysteine through the phenylalanine, the CDR3 covers 16 amino acids. Of all the DNA, just the CDR3 is kept, 48 bases in frame from base 1. The germline V gene specifies KGHSH as CDR1 and LQKENI as CDR2. Overall results and qualifications from the work: While some public TCRs were present in many individuals, most TCR sequences turned up only very rarely across donors. According to a later analysis, TCR association rates differed among HLA loci, with DRB1 alleles showing the most associated TCRs and HLA-C alleles showing the fewest. In both the original and validation cohorts, the classifier was reported to diagnose cytomegalovirus status with high specificity and sensitivity. When HLA alleles, especially DR and DQ, strongly co-occurred, attributing TCR associations to individual alleles was difficult. Because counts were too low, 15 to 20 rarely observed V segments, including chromosome 9 orphons, were left out of the earlier analysis of 587 of the donors. A later genetic analysis reported fewer N-insertions in productive TCRs among donors in an Asian-associated ancestry cluster than the roughly 640-donor mean. The 87-base-pair reads could not distinguish some IMGT-functional V segments, including TRBV6-2 and TRBV6-3, so those segments were excluded. Three of the identified cytomegalovirus-associated TCR beta chains were confirmed in vitro to be specific for cytomegalovirus antigens. Sequencing depth was assumed to be roughly uniform across donors in the presence/absence analyses, though that assumption may not hold. The study listed 150 to 200 TCR beta chains as associated with cytomegalovirus. A group of highly shared sequence variants was considered likely to be a technical artifact of the sequencing pipeline. Linkage disequilibrium might explain the correlated functional status among segregating V segments, but an unknown experimental factor could not be excluded. The authors suggested that the approach could potentially be extended to other disease states and immunological phenotypes. A further reported finding was that TCR beta sequences accurately predicted the HLA-A and HLA-B alleles for most subjects in the first cohort. For the cohort, immune exposure information was limited to CMV serostatus. In a later analysis, most CMV-associated TCR beta chains were found to appear HLA-restricted, with HLA associations seemingly driven largely by CMV exposure. HLA typing was unavailable for some donors at each locus, so association tests used only the typed subset. V-gene and J-gene trimming of TCR beta chains was associated with a missense DCLRE1C variant in a later genetic analysis, and the association was replicated in an independent cohort. In an earlier analysis of around 600 of the donors, most TCR beta V segments appeared in productive rearrangements about 87% or about 30% of the time, broadly matching IMGT annotations. According to a later analysis, parvovirus B19, influenza, CMV and Epstein-Barr virus appeared linked to several top co-occurrence clusters. Specific HLA alleles were associated with 15,000 to 20,000 TCR beta sequences at a false discovery rate of 0.05 in a later analysis. Compared with equally common non-associated chains, HLA-associated TCR beta chains in a later analysis were more clonally expanded and had lower generation probabilities. This cohort had only TCR beta chains sequenced, and the lack of alpha or paired-chain data limited which features could be detected.

The method behind the library was the immunoSEQ multiplex PCR assay. For the multiplex PCR, a mixture combining 60 forward primers for TCR Vbeta segments and 13 reverse primers for TCR Jbeta segments was used. The CDR3 region of rearranged TCR beta genes was amplified from genomic DNA by a multiplex PCR assay. The Illumina HiSeq System was used to sequence the amplified TCR beta libraries as 87-base-pair reads. From the authors' description of their analysis: In a later analysis, 80 million or so unique TCR beta chains were counted across the approximately 640 repertoires, and approximately 9.9 million of these chains were shared by at least two donors. Raw reads were error-corrected and collapsed into unique sequences by a nearest-neighbor algorithm in which closely related sequences were merged to remove PCR and sequencing errors. Alignment of CDR3 sequences to IMGT reference sequences was used to assign V, D and J gene segments. Each retained sequence needed at least a six-nucleotide match to both a V gene segment and a J gene segment. Rearrangements were called productive when the CDR3 lacked stop codons and stayed in frame with V and J; all others were non-productive. Following IMGT convention, CDR3 was defined as the stretch from the second conserved V-encoded cysteine up to the conserved J-encoded phenylalanine. The earlier analysis of more than 450 of the donors excluded sequences that lacked an unambiguous match to a single V gene segment. In an earlier analysis of some 590 of the donors, a V segment was called functional when productive rearrangements were above 56.7%, and segregating when the standard deviation between donors exceeded 5%. A statistical classification framework was built to diagnose cytomegalovirus status from the catalog of TCR beta chain sequences. V and J gene assignment, in a later analysis, came from comparing TCR nucleotide sequences with IMGT/GENE-DB human TR gene sequences. A later analysis assigned CDR3 sequences and most-parsimonious VDJ recombination scenarios with the TCRdist pipeline. In a later analysis, each TCR beta chain was defined by its CDR3 amino acid sequence together with its V-gene family, and reads without a unique V-gene family were excluded. To address suspected cross-contamination and a sequencing artifact, a later analysis removed some 620 highly shared, low-generation-probability nucleotide sequences. In a later analysis, a clonal expansion index was calculated for each public chain from normalized within-repertoire ranks of inferred template counts. Generation probabilities in a later analysis came from a VDJ recombination model fitted to out-of-frame rearrangements, and those results were checked against IGoR. In a later analysis, TCR-TCR, TCR-HLA and TCR-CMV co-occurrence was scored with hypergeometric tests, and a repertoire-size bias correction was applied to TCR pairs. A later analysis estimated false discovery rates by permuting HLA or CMV assignments 20 times. In a later analysis, co-occurring TCRs were grouped with DBSCAN, and TCRdist sequence similarity was added when clustering was performed within HLA-allele-positive subsets. Co-occurrence clustering excluded repertoires with fewer than 30,000 or more than 120,000 public chains, plus five with anomalous nucleotide sharing. Entries here come from immuneACCESS through TCRdb and include only in-frame sequences with V and J called. Some clones fail to appear in such tables; in the studies checked, an unresolved V gene covers under half of the shortfall, and the cause of the remainder is unknown. V and J calls and clone size follow that table, whereas D and trimming were derived from the DNA. The sample table holds around 200,000 clones, of which around 80% were seen once. The ten largest clones take up around 1.2% of the sample.

The specimen sequenced was PBMCs. This sequence was found in a girl aged 2 to 9 in good health and CMV-seropositive. The V and J genes are TRBV18 and TRBJ1-3, with no confidently assigned D gene. The CDR3: CASSPPGSGPGNTIYF. The nucleotide sequence reads as follows: TGTGCCAGCTCACCACCCGGGAGTGGGCCCGGAAACACCATATATTTT. Here the CDR3 is joined to the reference TRBV18 and TRBJ1-3 genes, and the full variable domain is: NAGVMQNPRHLVRRRGQEARLRCSPMKGHSHVYWYRQLPEEGLKFMVYLQKENIIDESGMPKERFSAEFPKEGPSILRIQQVVRGDSAAYFCASSPPGSGPGNTIYFGEGSWLTVV.